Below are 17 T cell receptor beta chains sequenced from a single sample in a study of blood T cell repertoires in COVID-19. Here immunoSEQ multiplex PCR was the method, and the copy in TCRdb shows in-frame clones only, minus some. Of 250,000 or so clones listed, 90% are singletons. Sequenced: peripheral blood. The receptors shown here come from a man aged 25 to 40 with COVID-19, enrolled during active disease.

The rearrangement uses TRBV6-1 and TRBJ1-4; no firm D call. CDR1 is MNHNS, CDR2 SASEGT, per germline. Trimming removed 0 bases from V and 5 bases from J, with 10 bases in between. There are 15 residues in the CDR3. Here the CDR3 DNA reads TGTGCCAGCAGTGAAGCGGGCGGGCAAAATGAAAAACTGTTTTTT. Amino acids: CASSEAGGQNEKLFF.

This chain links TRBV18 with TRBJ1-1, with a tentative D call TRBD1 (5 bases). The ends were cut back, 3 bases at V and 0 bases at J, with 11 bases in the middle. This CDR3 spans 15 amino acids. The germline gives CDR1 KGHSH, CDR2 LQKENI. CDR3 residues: CASSPQGHLNTEAFF. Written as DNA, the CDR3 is TGTGCCAGCTCACCGCAAGGACACCTGAACACTGAAGCTTTCTTT.

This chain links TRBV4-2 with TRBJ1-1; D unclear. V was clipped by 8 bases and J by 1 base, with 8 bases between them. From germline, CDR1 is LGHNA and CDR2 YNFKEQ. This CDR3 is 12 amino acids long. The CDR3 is CASVSGNTEAFF. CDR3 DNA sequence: TGTGCCAGCGTCAGCGGGAACACTGAAGCTTTCTTT.

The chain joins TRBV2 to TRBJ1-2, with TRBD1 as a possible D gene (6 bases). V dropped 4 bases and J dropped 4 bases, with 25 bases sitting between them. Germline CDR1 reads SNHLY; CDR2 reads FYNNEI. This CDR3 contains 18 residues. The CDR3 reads CASSVQTGTSSLTYGYTF. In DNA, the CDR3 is TGTGCCAGCAGTGTACAAACCGGGACATCCTCTTTAACCTATGGCTACACCTTC.

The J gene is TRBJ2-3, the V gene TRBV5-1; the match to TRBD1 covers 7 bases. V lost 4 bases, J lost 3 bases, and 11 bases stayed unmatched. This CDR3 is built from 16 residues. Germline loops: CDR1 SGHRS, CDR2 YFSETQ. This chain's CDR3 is CASSPQTGWGTDTQYF. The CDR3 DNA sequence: TGCGCCAGCAGCCCGCAGACAGGGTGGGGAACAGATACGCAGTATTTT.

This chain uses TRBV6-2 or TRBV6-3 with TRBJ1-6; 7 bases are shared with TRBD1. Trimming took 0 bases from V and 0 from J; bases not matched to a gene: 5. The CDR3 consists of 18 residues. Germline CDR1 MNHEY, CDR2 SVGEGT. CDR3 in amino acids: CASSYSDRTSSYNSPLHF. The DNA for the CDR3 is TGTGCCAGCAGTTACTCGGACAGGACGAGCTCCTATAATTCACCCCTCCACTTT.

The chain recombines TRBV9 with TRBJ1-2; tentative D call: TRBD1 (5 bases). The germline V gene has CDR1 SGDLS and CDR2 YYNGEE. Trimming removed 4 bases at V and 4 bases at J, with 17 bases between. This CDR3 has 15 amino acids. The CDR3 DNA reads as TGTGCCAGCAGCCCCCGGGGGGGAACCTTCTATGGCTACACCTTC. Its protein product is CASSPRGGTFYGYTF.

The CDR3 nucleotides read TGTGCCAGCGGTAGGGGCCCTGAGCAGTTCTTC. It codes for CASGRGPEQFF. This chain connects TRBV12-3 or TRBV12-4 to TRBJ2-1; possibly TRBD1 for D (5 bases). The length of the CDR3 is 11 residues. Trimming removed 8 bases from V and 9 bases from J, with 11 bases in between.

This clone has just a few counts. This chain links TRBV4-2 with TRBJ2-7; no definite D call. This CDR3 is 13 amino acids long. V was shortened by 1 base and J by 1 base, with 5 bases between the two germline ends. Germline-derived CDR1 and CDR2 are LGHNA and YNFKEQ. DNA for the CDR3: TGTGCCAGCAGCCAAGTGTCGTCCTACGAGCAGTACTTC. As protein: CASSQVSSYEQYF.

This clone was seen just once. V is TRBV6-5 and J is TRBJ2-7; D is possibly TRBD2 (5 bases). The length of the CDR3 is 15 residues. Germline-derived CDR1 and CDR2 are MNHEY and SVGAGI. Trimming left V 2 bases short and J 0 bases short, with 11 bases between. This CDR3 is CASSYESGSSYEQYF. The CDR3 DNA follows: TGTGCCAGCAGTTACGAGTCGGGGTCCTCCTACGAGCAGTACTTC.

As DNA, the CDR3 is TGTGCCAGCAGTTTTCGGGATGGCTACACCTTC. Encoded protein: CASSFRDGYTF. This chain joins TRBV12-3 or TRBV12-4 and TRBJ1-2; D unclear. Deletions cut 3 bases from V and 6 bases from J, with 5 bases between. CDR3 size: 11 residues.

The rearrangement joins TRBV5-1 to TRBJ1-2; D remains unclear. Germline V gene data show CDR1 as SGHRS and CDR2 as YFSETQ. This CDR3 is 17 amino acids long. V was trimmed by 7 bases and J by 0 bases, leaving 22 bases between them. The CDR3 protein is CASGGDYSTPPNYGYTF. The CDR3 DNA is TGCGCCAGCGGAGGAGACTACTCTACCCCTCCTAACTATGGCTACACCTTC.

This CDR3 is CASSSGTGAEKLFF. DNA of the CDR3: TGTGCCAGCAGTTCCGGGACAGGGGCTGAAAAACTGTTTTTT. The V call is TRBV2, the J call TRBJ1-4, with 10 bases that match TRBD1. With 5 bases clipped from V and 7 bases from J, the junction kept 4 bases outside the gene matches. The germline gives CDR1 SNHLY, CDR2 FYNNEI. The CDR3 is 14 residues long. The variable domain in full, completed from reference TRBV2 and TRBJ1-4, reads EPEVTQTPSHQVTQMGQEVILRCVPISNHLYFYWYRQILGQKVEFLVSFYNNEISEKSEIFDDQFSVERPDGSNFTLKIRSTKLEDSAMYFCASSSGTGAEKLFFGSGTQLSVL.

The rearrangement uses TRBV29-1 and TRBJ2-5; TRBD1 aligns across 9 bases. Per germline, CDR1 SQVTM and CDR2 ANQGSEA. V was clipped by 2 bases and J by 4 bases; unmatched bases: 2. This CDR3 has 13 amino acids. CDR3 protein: CSVEPDRGETQYF. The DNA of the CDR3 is TGCAGCGTTGAACCGGACAGGGGAGAGACCCAGTACTTC.

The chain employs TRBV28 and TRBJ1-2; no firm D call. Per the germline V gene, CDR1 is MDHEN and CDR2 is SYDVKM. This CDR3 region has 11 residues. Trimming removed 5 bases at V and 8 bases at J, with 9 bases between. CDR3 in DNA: TGTGCCAGCAGTGAGGGAGGCGGCTACACCTTC. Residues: CASSEGGGYTF.

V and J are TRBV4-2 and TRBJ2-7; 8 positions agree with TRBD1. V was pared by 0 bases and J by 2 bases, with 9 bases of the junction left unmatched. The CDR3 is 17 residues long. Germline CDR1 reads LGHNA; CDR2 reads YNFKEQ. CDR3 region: CASSQEESGQETYEQYF. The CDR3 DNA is TGTGCCAGCAGCCAAGAGGAATCGGGACAGGAGACCTACGAGCAGTACTTC.

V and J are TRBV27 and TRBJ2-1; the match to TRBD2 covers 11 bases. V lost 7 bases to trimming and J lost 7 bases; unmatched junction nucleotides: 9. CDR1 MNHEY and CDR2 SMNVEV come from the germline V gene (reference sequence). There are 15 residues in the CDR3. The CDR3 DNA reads TGTGCCAGCACCCTTAGCGGGAGGGCTAGGAATGAGCAGTTCTTC. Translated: CASTLSGRARNEQFF.